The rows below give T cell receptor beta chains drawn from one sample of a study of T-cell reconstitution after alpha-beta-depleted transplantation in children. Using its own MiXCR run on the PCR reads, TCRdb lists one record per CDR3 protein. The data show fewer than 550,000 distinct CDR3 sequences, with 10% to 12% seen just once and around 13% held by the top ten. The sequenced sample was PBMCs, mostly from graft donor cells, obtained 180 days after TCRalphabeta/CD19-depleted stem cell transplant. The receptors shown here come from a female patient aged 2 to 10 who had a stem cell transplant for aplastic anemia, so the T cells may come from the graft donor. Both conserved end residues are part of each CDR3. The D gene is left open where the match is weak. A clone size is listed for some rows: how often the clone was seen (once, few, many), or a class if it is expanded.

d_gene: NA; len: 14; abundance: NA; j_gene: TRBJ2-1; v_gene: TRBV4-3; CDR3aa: CASSQRSPRDEQFF; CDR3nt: TGCGCCAGCAGCCAGAGGTCCCCCCGAGATGAGCAGTTCTTC
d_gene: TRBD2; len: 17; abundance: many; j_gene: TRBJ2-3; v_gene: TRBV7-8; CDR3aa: CASSLLRLAGAKDTQYF; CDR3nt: TGTGCCAGCAGCTTACTGAGACTAGCGGGAGCTAAAGATACGCAGTATTTT
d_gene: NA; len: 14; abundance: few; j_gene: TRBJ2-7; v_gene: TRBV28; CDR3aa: CASSFGGHSYEQYF; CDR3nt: TGTGCCAGCAGTTTTGGGGGACACAGCTACGAGCAGTACTTC
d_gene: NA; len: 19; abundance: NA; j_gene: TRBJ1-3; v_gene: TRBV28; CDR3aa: CASSPLGGGILTSGNTIYF; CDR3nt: TGTGCCAGCAGCCCACTAGGTGGAGGAATTTTGACCTCTGGAAACACCATATATTTT
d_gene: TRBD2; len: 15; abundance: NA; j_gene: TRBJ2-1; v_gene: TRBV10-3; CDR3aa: CAISAGLAAYNEQFF; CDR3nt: TGTGCCATCAGTGCGGGACTAGCGGCCTACAATGAGCAGTTCTTC
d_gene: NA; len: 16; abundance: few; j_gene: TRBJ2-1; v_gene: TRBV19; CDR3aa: CASCSRSSAGSDEQFF; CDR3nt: TGTGCCAGTTGCTCAAGGTCTAGCGCTGGATCGGATGAGCAGTTCTTC
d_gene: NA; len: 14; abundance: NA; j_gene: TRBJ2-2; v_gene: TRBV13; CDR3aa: CASSLPPNTGELFF; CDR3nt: TGTGCCAGCAGCTTACCCCCGAACACCGGGGAGCTGTTTTTT
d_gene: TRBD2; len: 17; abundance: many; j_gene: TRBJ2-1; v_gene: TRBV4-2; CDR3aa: CASSRAGLAGGPFEQFF; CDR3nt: TGTGCCAGCAGCCGAGCAGGACTAGCGGGAGGGCCGTTTGAGCAGTTCTTC
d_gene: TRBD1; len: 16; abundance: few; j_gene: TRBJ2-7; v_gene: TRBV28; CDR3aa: CASSPKSGTGFYEQYF; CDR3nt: TGTGCCAGCAGTCCCAAATCCGGGACAGGGTTCTACGAGCAGTACTTC
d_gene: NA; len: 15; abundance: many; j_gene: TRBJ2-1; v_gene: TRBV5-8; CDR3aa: CASRPNWDLHNEQFF; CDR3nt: TGTGCCAGCAGACCGAACTGGGACTTGCACAATGAGCAGTTCTTC
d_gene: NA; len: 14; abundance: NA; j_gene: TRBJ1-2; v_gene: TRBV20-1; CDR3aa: CSATGDLVDYGYTF; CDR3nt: TGCAGTGCTACAGGGGACCTGGTGGATTATGGCTACACCTTC
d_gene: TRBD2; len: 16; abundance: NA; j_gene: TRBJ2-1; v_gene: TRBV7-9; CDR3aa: CASSPRKAGDHNEQFF; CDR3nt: TGTGCCAGCAGCCCCCGAAAAGCGGGAGATCACAATGAGCAGTTCTTC
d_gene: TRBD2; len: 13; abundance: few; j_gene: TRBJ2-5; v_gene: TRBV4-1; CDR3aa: CASSQGLAETQYF; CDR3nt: TGCGCCAGCAGCCAGGGACTAGCGGAGACCCAGTACTTC
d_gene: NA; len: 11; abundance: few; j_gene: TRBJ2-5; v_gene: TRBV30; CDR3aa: CAWSGAETQYF; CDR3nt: TGTGCCTGGAGTGGGGCGGAGACCCAGTACTTC
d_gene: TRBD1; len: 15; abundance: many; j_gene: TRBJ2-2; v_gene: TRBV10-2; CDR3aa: CASRGDSLNTGELFF; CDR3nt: TGCGCCAGCAGGGGGGACAGTTTAAACACCGGGGAGCTGTTTTTT
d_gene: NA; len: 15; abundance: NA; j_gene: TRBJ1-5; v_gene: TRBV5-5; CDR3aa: CASSPFGYSNQPQHF; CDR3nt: TGTGCCAGCAGCCCGTTCGGGTATAGCAATCAGCCCCAGCATTTT
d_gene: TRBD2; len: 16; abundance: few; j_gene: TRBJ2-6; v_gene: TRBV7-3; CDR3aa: CASSFRGGSGANVLTF; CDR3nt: TGTGCCAGCAGCTTCCGGGGGGGCTCTGGGGCCAACGTCCTGACTTTC